This T cell receptor beta chain was found in a study of blood T cell repertoires in COVID-19. The data were produced by immunoSEQ multiplex PCR, yet TCRdb's version contains in-frame clones alone and is incomplete. The table shows approximately 250,000 clones, with approximately 85% occurring only once. Germline V gene data show CDR1 as SGHVS and CDR2 as FNYEAQ. The CDR3 extends over 15 amino acids. V lost 5 bases, J lost 7 bases, and 21 bases lay in between. The chain couples TRBV7-6 to TRBJ2-7; TRBD2 is a possible D gene (6 bases). The TCR comes from a woman aged 45-59 years with acute COVID-19. Sequenced material: PBMCs or T cells enriched from blood (not recorded which). CDR3 in amino acids: CASSPQFHAGHEQYF. CDR3 nucleotide sequence: TGTGCCAGCAGCCCCCAATTTCATGCGGGGCATGAGCAGTACTTC.